This T cell receptor beta chain is drawn from a study of cytomegalovirus exposure and HLA in healthy donors. Notes on the study in general: Later analysis indicated greater clonal expansion among HLA-associated TCR beta chains than among equally common other chains. There were some public TCRs occurring in many donors, but most TCR sequences were rare. TCR beta V segments were, for the most part, productive about 87% or about 30% of the time in an earlier analysis.

Germline trimming cut 4 bases from V and 0 bases from J; bases unmatched to any gene: 6. Germline V gene lookup returns CDR1 SGHRS and CDR2 YFSETQ. The CDR3 extends over 16 amino acids. The PCR contained 60 Vbeta and 13 Jbeta primers. In the original processing: Later reanalysis found 80 million or so unique TCR beta chains, around 11 million of them shared. The protocol was immunoSEQ multiplex PCR, while the TCRdb copy is restricted to in-frame clones and leaves out a portion. D and trimming come from the DNA, and the V and J calls and clone size come from that table. The repertoire holds about 140,000 clones, with 66% as singletons. Points on this clone: Its specificity is not known.

This TCR was recovered from a human donor in good health. Sequencing used PBMCs. The rearrangement uses TRBV5-1 and TRBJ2-1; 8 nucleotides line up with TRBD1. CDR3 bases: TGCGCCAGCAGCCCGGTGACAGGGGTCTCCTACAATGAGCAGTTCTTC. This sequence encodes CASSPVTGVSYNEQFF.